This T cell receptor beta chain was documented in a study of cytomegalovirus exposure and HLA in healthy donors. PCR involved 60 Vbeta and 13 Jbeta primers. The assay was immunoSEQ multiplex PCR, and TCRdb's table has in-frame clones only and misses some. The table has 100,000 to 150,000 clones, 76% seen once. Study-wide results and caveats: Researchers reported in a later analysis that a missense DCLRE1C variant was tied to TCR beta V- and J-gene trimming.

As to this clone: Its specificity is not known.

The clonotype was recovered from a man between 45 and 60 years old in good health and CMV-seronegative. Sample: PBMCs.

The CDR3 DNA reads as TGTGCCAGCAGCCCTGGACAGGGTGAGAATCAGCCCCAGCATTTT. Encoded protein: CASSPGQGENQPQHF. The chain combines TRBV6-1 with TRBJ1-5, with 8 bases that match TRBD1. This CDR3 spans 15 amino acids. The germline CDR1 and CDR2 sequences are MNHNS and SASEGT. The trim removed 6 bases at V and 4 bases at J, leaving 8 bases unmatched.